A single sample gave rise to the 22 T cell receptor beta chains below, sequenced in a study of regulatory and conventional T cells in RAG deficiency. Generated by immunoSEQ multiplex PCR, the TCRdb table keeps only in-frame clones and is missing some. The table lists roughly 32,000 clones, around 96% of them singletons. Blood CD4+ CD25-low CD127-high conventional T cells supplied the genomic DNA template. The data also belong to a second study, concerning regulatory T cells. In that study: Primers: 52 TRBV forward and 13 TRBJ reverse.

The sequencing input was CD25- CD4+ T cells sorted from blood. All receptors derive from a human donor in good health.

CDR3 sequence (DNA): TGTGCCACCAGCAGTCAGCGCTCCTCCTACGAGCAGTACTTC. Protein sequence: CATSSQRSSYEQYF. V is TRBV15 and J is TRBJ2-7; D gene unclear. The V end was cut by 3 bases, the J end by 0 bases, with 9 bases between. This CDR3 is 14 amino acids long. CDR1 LNHNV and CDR2 YYDKDF come from the germline V gene (reference sequence).

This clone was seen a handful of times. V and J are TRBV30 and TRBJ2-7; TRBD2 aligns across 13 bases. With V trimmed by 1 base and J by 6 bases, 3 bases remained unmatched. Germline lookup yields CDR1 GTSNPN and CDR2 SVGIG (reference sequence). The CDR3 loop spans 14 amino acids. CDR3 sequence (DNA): TGTGCCTGGAGTGGAGGACTAGCGGGAGCCGAGCAGTACTTC. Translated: CAWSGGLAGAEQYF.

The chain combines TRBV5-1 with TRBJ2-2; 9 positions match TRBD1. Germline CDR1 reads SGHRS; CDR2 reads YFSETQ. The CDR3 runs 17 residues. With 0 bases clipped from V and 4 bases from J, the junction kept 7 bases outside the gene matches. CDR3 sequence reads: CASSLGPDRGVTGELFF. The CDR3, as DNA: TGCGCCAGCAGCTTGGGTCCGGACAGGGGAGTCACCGGGGAGCTGTTTTTT.

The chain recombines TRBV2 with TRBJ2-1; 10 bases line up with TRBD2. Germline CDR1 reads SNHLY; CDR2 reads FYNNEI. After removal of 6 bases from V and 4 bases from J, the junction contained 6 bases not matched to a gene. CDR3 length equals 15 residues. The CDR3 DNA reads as TGTGCCAGCAGACCCGGGACTAGCGAGTACAATGAGCAGTTCTTC. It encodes CASRPGTSEYNEQFF.

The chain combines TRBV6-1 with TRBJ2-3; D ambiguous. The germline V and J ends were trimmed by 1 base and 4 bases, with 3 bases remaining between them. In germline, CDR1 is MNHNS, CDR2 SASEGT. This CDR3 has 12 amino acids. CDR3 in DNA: TGTGCCAGCAGTGAAGTCGCAGATACGCAGTATTTT. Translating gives CASSEVADTQYF.

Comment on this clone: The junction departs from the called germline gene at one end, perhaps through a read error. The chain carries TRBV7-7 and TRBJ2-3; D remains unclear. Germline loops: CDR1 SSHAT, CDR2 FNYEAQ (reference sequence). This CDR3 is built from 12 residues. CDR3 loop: CASSPGGDTQYF. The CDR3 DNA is TGTGCTAGCAGCCCCGGCGGTGATACGCAGTATTTT. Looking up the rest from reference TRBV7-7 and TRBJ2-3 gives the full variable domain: GAGVSQSPRYKVTKRGQDVTLRCDPISSHATLYWYQQALGQGPEFLTYFNYEAQPDKSGLPSDRFSAERPEGSISTLTIQRTEQRDSAMYRCASSPGGDTQYFGPGTRLTVL.

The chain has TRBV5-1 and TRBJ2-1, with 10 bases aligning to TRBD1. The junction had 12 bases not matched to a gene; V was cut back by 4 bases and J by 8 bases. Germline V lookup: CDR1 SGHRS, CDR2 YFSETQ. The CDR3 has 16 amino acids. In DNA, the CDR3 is TGCGCCAGCAGCGTTGAAATCGTCGGACAGGGGGATGAGCAGTTCTTC. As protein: CASSVEIVGQGDEQFF.

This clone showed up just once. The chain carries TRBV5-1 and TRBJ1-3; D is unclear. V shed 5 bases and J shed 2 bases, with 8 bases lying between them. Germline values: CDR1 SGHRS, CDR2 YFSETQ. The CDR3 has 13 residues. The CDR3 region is CASRPSTGNTIYF. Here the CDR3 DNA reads TGCGCCAGCAGGCCGAGTACTGGAAACACCATATATTTT.

The CDR3 spells CARGGTGRSGYTF. Written as DNA, the CDR3 is TGTGCCAGAGGCGGGACAGGCCGCTCCGGCTACACCTTC. The chain links TRBV7-9 to TRBJ1-2; 8 bases fit TRBD1. V was pared by 9 bases and J by 8 bases, with 11 bases of the junction left unmatched. CDR1 and CDR2 from the germline V gene are SEHNR and FQNEAQ (reference sequence). The CDR3 runs to 13 residues.

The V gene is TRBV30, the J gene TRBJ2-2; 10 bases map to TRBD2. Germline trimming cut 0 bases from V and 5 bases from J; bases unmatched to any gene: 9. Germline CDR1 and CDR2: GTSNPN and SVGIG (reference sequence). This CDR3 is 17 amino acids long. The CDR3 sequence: CAWSVSLLAGLTGELFF. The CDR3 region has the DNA TGTGCCTGGAGTGTATCCCTACTAGCGGGGTTGACCGGGGAGCTGTTTTTT.

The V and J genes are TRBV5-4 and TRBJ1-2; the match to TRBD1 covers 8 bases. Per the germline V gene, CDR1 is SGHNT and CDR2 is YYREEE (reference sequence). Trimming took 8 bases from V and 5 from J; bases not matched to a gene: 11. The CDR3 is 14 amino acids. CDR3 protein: CARALSRQGYGYTF. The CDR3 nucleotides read TGTGCCAGAGCACTTTCCCGACAGGGGTATGGCTACACCTTC.

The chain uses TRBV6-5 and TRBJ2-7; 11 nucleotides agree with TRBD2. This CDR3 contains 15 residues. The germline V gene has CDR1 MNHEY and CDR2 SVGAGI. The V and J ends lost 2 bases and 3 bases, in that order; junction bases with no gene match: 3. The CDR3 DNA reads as TGTGCCAGCAGTTACCGGGGACTAGCGGACTACGAGCAGTACTTC. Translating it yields CASSYRGLADYEQYF.

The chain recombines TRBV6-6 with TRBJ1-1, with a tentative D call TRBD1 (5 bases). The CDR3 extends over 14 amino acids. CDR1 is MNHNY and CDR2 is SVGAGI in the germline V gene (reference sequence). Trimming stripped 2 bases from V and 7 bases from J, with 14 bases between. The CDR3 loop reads CASSYTITGGEAFF. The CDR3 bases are TGTGCCAGCAGTTACACCATAACGGGGGGTGAAGCTTTCTTT.

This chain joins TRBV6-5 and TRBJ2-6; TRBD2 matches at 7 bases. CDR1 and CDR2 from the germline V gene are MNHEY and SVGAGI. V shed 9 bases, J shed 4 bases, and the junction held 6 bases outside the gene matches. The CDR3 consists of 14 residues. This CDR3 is CASYRGVGANVLTF. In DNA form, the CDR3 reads TGTGCCAGTTACCGGGGGGTCGGGGCCAACGTCCTGACTTTC.

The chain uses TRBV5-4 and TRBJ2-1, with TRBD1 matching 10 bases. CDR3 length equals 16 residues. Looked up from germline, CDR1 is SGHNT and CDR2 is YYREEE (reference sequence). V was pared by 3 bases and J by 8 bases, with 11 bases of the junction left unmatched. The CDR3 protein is CASSSGSGTGVHEQFF. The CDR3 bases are TGTGCCAGCAGCTCGGGATCCGGGACAGGGGTCCATGAGCAGTTCTTC.

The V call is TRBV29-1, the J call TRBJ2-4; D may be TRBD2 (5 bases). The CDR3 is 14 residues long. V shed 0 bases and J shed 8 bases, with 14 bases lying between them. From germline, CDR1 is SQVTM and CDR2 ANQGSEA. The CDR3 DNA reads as TGCAGCGTTGAAGATCGGGGAAGGAAGGACATTCAGTACTTC. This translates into CSVEDRGRKDIQYF.

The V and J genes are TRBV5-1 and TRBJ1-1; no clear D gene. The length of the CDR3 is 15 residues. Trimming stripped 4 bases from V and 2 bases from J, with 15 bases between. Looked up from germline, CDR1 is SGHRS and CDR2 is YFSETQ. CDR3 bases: TGCGCCAGCAGCCCTACGAGTAGTAAAAACACTGAAGCTTTCTTT. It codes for CASSPTSSKNTEAFF.

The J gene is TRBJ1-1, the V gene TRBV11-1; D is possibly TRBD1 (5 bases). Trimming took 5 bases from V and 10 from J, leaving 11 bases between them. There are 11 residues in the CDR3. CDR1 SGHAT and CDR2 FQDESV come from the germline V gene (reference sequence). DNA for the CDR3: TGTGCCAGCAGCAACCGACAGAGAGCTTTCTTT. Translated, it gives CASSNRQRAFF.

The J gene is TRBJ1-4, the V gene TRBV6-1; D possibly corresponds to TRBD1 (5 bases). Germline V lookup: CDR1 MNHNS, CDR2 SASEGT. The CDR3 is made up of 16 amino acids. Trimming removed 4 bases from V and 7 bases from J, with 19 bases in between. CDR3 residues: CASSGLSGGSGEKLFF. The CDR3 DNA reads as TGTGCCAGCAGTGGTCTGAGTGGGGGGTCGGGTGAAAAACTGTTTTTT.

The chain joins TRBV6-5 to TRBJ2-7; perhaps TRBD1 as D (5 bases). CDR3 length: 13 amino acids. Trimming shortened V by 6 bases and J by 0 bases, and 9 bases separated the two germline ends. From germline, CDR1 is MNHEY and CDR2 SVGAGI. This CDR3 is CASRSRVSYEQYF. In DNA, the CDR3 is TGTGCCAGCAGGTCCAGGGTCTCCTACGAGCAGTACTTC.

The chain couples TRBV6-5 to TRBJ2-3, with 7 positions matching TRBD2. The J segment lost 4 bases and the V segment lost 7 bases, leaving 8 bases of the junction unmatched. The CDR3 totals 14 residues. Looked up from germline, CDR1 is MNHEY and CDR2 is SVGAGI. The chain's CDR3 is CASKSGALADTQYF. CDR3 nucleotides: TGTGCCAGCAAGAGCGGGGCCTTGGCAGATACGCAGTATTTT.

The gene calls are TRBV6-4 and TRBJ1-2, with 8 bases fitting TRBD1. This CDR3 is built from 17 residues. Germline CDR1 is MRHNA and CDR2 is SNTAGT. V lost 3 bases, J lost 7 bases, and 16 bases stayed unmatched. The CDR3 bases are TGTGCCAGCAGTGAAGGCATAGTGGCCAGGGGGCAAGGTGGCTACACCTTC. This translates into CASSEGIVARGQGGYTF.